The next 22 T cell receptor beta chains were all read from a single sample in a study of blood T cell repertoires in COVID-19 (TCRdb year 2020). The library was produced with the immunoSEQ multiplex PCR assay. Here the immuneACCESS table is served through TCRdb, limited to in-frame sequences with V and J called. Missing clones are a known gap in these copies; in checked studies unresolved V genes cover under half, and the rest lacks a known reason. For this sample there are roughly 24,000 clones; nearly 95% appear just once. The biggest ten clones account for about 2% of the sample. The sequencing input was peripheral blood. These receptor sequences come from a human donor in a cohort sampled during active COVID-19.

The V and J genes are TRBV15 and TRBJ1-6; tentative D call: TRBD1 (5 bases). The CDR3 spans 18 residues. Trimming stripped 3 bases from V and 7 bases from J, with 22 bases between. Looked up from germline, CDR1 is LNHNV and CDR2 is YYDKDF (reference sequence). CDR3 region: CATSRTGTQGGMNSPLHF. The CDR3, as DNA: TGTGCCACCAGCAGGACCGGGACTCAAGGCGGGATGAATTCACCCCTCCACTTT.

The chain links TRBV5-8 to TRBJ2-7; D possibly corresponds to TRBD2 (5 bases). This CDR3 contains 13 residues. V lost 4 bases and J lost 3, with 11 bases in between. CDR1 SGHTS and CDR2 YDEGEE come from the germline V gene. This CDR3 reads CASSLAGRYEQYF. The CDR3 DNA sequence: TGTGCCAGCAGCCTAGCCGGACGCTACGAGCAGTACTTC.

The chain combines TRBV4-3 with TRBJ2-3; the match to TRBD2 covers 10 bases. CDR1 LGHNA and CDR2 YSLEER come from the germline V gene. This CDR3 region has 17 residues. The trim removed 1 base at V and 2 bases at J, leaving 6 bases unmatched. The CDR3 DNA sequence: TGCGCCAGCAGCCAAGCAGCTAGCGGGGGAGCCACAGATACGCAGTATTTT. As protein: CASSQAASGGATDTQYF.

The genes are TRBV2 and TRBJ2-5; the D is unclear. The CDR3 length is 15 residues. Trimming cost V 4 bases and J 7 bases, with 19 bases left between them. Germline values: CDR1 SNHLY, CDR2 FYNNEI. CDR3 DNA sequence: TGTGCCAGCAGTGTGGTTCCAAGTCCGTCGGGGACCCAGTACTTC. Protein sequence: CASSVVPSPSGTQYF. Variable domain in full (rest from reference TRBV2 and TRBJ2-5): EPEVTQTPSHQVTQMGQEVILRCVPISNHLYFYWYRQILGQKVEFLVSFYNNEISEKSEIFDDQFSVERPDGSNFTLKIRSTKLEDSAMYFCASSVVPSPSGTQYFGPGTRLLVL.

The rearrangement links TRBV7-3 to TRBJ2-6, with TRBD1 identical over 8 bases. Germline trimming cut 5 bases from V and 0 bases from J; bases unmatched to any gene: 9. Germline-derived CDR1 and CDR2 are SGHTA and FQGTGA. The CDR3 is 18 residues long. CDR3 bases: TGTGCCAGCAGCCGAGACCGGGACAGGCGCTCTGGGGCCAACGTCCTGACTTTC. Translating it yields CASSRDRDRRSGANVLTF.

The rearrangement links TRBV6-5 to TRBJ2-5; 12 nucleotides line up with TRBD2. Per the germline V gene, CDR1 is MNHEY and CDR2 is SVGAGI. V lost 4 bases and J lost 2; bases outside the gene matches: 5. The CDR3 loop spans 16 amino acids. The CDR3 coding sequence is TGTGCCAGCAGTTTCTCCGGGACTAGCGGGCAAGAGACCCAGTACTTC. Protein product: CASSFSGTSGQETQYF.

The rearrangement links TRBV10-3 to TRBJ1-1; D is ambiguous. The CDR3 loop spans 14 amino acids. Germline loops: CDR1 ENHRY, CDR2 SYGVKD. V lost 2 bases and J 0 bases, leaving 7 bases between the germline ends. In DNA form, the CDR3 reads TGTGCCATCAGTGAGACAGCCATGAACACTGAAGCTTTCTTT. This gives the protein CAISETAMNTEAFF.

J is TRBJ1-1 and V is TRBV6-6; D might be TRBD1 (5 bases). From germline, CDR1 is MNHNY and CDR2 SVGAGI (reference sequence). V gave up 5 bases and J gave up 0 bases, with 19 bases separating them. CDR3 length equals 17 residues. In DNA, the CDR3 is TGTGCCAGCAGTCCCCGTGGTAGGGGCGGGATGAACACTGAAGCTTTCTTT. It translates to CASSPRGRGGMNTEAFF.

The chain joins TRBV7-9 to TRBJ2-5, with 10 bases lining up with TRBD1. This CDR3 has 14 amino acids. Trimming at V came to 4 bases and at J to 4 bases, leaving 3 bases not matched to a gene. The germline V gene encodes CDR1 SEHNR and CDR2 FQNEAQ (reference sequence). CDR3 sequence: CASSSDRGGETQYF. In nucleotides, the CDR3 is TGTGCCAGCAGCTCGGACAGGGGGGGAGAGACCCAGTACTTC.

The CDR3 DNA reads TGTGCCAGCAGGCCGGCGGGGGAGGCCGTAGAGACCCAGTACTTC. Encoded protein: CASRPAGEAVETQYF. The chain couples TRBV27 to TRBJ2-5; 7 bases fit TRBD2. Germline CDR1 MNHEY, CDR2 SMNVEV (reference sequence). The CDR3 sequence is 15 residues long. V dropped 6 bases and J dropped 4; count of bases not matched to a gene: 11.

The chain recombines TRBV4-2 with TRBJ2-3; 12 bases line up with TRBD1. The CDR3 sequence is 16 residues long. V was clipped by 4 bases and J by 2 bases; unmatched bases: 4. CDR1 LGHNA and CDR2 YNFKEQ come from the germline V gene. CDR3 residues: CASSPWDRGPTDTQYF. CDR3 in DNA: TGTGCCAGCAGCCCTTGGGACAGGGGGCCCACAGATACGCAGTATTTT.

V and J are TRBV7-2 and TRBJ2-1; a weak D match, TRBD2 (6 bases). Trimming shortened V by 1 base and J by 1 base, and 8 bases separated the two germline ends. Germline V gene sequence: CDR1 SGHTA, CDR2 FQGNSA. The CDR3 contains 15 residues. In nucleotides, the CDR3 is TGTGCCAGCAGCTTAGGTAGCGGATCCTACAATGAGCAGTTCTTC. It specifies CASSLGSGSYNEQFF.

V is TRBV7-9 and J is TRBJ2-5, with TRBD2 matching over 9 bases. Germline CDR1 SEHNR, CDR2 FQNEAQ (reference sequence). This CDR3 region has 14 residues. V lost 1 base and J lost 4; bases outside the gene matches: 1. The CDR3 bases are TGTGCCAGCAGCTTAGTAGCGGGGGTAGAGACCCAGTACTTC. Residues: CASSLVAGVETQYF.

The chain has TRBV5-4 and TRBJ2-3; TRBD2 aligns across 10 bases. Per germline, CDR1 SGHNT and CDR2 YYREEE (reference sequence). The CDR3 runs 15 residues. V dropped 4 bases and J dropped 2; count of bases not matched to a gene: 4. The CDR3 loop is CASSQTSGPTDTQYF. As DNA, the CDR3 is TGTGCCAGCAGCCAGACTAGCGGGCCCACAGATACGCAGTATTTT.

This chain uses TRBV6-1 with TRBJ1-1; D is undetermined. Germline-derived CDR1 and CDR2 are MNHNS and SASEGT. The CDR3 length is 14 residues. Between the trimmed V and J ends, which lost 2 bases and 1 base, there was a span of 8 bases. CDR3 loop: CASSEYRTNTEAFF. CDR3 coding DNA: TGTGCCAGCAGTGAATACAGAACGAACACTGAAGCTTTCTTT.

The chain has TRBV5-1 and TRBJ2-7; a possible D gene is TRBD2 (6 bases). In germline, CDR1 is SGHRS, CDR2 YFSETQ. Between the trimmed V and J ends, which lost 0 bases and 7 bases, there was a span of 17 bases. The CDR3 contains 15 residues. The CDR3 DNA reads TGCGCCAGCAGCTTGGAATGGGCGGGGTTGGGAGAGCAGTACTTC. The encoded protein is CASSLEWAGLGEQYF.

The chain carries TRBV2 and TRBJ1-5; 9 positions match TRBD1. The CDR3 has 16 amino acids. The germline V gene has CDR1 SNHLY and CDR2 FYNNEI. Trimming cost V 4 bases and J 0 bases; bases outside gene matches: 4. In nucleotides, the CDR3 is TGTGCCAGCAGTGGACAGGGGGGCTATAGCAATCAGCCCCAGCATTTT. It yields the protein CASSGQGGYSNQPQHF.

The table lists this clone with a count of one. CDR3 residues: CASSPGTGEETQYF. DNA for the CDR3: TGTGCCAGCTCACCGGGGACAGGGGAAGAGACCCAGTACTTC. The rearrangement links TRBV18 to TRBJ2-5; 10 bases map to TRBD1. Germline V gives CDR1 KGHSH, CDR2 LQKENI. The CDR3 runs 14 residues. V lost 3 bases and J lost 3; bases outside the gene matches: 1.

The rearrangement joins TRBV5-1 to TRBJ2-1; TRBD1 agrees at 12 bases. The CDR3 contains 15 residues. The V and J ends lost 1 base and 9 bases, in that order; junction bases with no gene match: 5. CDR1 is SGHRS, CDR2 YFSETQ, per germline. The CDR3 DNA is TGCGCCAGCAGCTTGACGGGACAGGGGGCGCTTGAGCAGTTCTTC. Encoded protein: CASSLTGQGALEQFF.

The chain joins TRBV5-1 to TRBJ1-4; D not resolved. V lost 0 bases and J 5 bases, leaving 11 bases between the germline ends. Germline loops: CDR1 SGHRS, CDR2 YFSETQ. CDR3 length equals 15 residues. The DNA for the CDR3 is TGCGCCAGCAGCTTGGCGGGTGGAGGGAATGAAAAACTGTTTTTT. This encodes CASSLAGGGNEKLFF. Combining the CDR3 with reference TRBV5-1 and TRBJ1-4 gives the whole variable domain KAGVTQTPRYLIKTRGQQVTLSCSPISGHRSVSWYQQTPGQGLQFLFEYFSETQRNKGNFPGRFSGRQFSNSRSEMNVSTLELGDSALYLCASSLAGGGNEKLFFGSGTQLSVL.

The chain uses TRBV27 and TRBJ1-1, with D tentatively TRBD1 (5 bases). Trimming cost V 3 bases and J 6 bases, with 17 bases left between them. This CDR3 comprises 15 residues. From germline, CDR1 is MNHEY and CDR2 SMNVEV (reference sequence). As DNA, the CDR3 is TGTGCCAGCAGTTTTTTTCCAGGGCGGGGCCCTGAAGCTTTCTTT. Amino acids: CASSFFPGRGPEAFF.

The chain carries TRBV27 and TRBJ2-2, with 7 nucleotides matching TRBD2. J was trimmed by 1 base and V by 5 bases; bases with no gene match: 7. The CDR3 contains 16 residues. The germline gives CDR1 MNHEY, CDR2 SMNVEV (reference sequence). CDR3 protein: CASSPRPGGNTGELFF. CDR3 nucleotides: TGTGCCAGCAGTCCCCGTCCGGGGGGGAACACCGGGGAGCTGTTTTTT.